Described below is a single T cell receptor beta chain sequence and its context. Its target is not known. The data were taken from a study of cytomegalovirus exposure and HLA in healthy donors. TCRdb keeps only in-frame clones here, not all; method: immunoSEQ multiplex PCR. This sample has more than 95,000 clones, with 85% to 90% found just once. Germline V gives CDR1 MDHEN, CDR2 SYDVKM. This CDR3 has 14 amino acids. Trimming took off 9 bases at V and 0 bases at J, with 13 bases between the two ends. The donors were members of the validation cohort, which comprised around 110 subjects and was separate from the first cohort of several hundred subjects. Overall study findings and caveats: According to a later analysis, TCR clusters from the first cohort tended to co-occur in the approximately 120 validation repertoires. 150 or so TCR beta chains were listed as cytomegalovirus-associated.

The sequenced sample consisted of PBMCs. The chain combines TRBV28 with TRBJ2-3; possibly TRBD1 for D (5 bases). The clonotype comes from a woman aged 18-29 years in good health and CMV-seronegative. The CDR3 protein is CASRQSLSTDTQYF. For the CDR3, the DNA is TGTGCCAGTCGACAGTCCCTTAGCACAGATACGCAGTATTTT. Based on the CDR3 plus reference TRBV28 and TRBJ2-3, the full variable domain is DVKVTQSSRYLVKRTGEKVFLECVQDMDHENMFWYRQDPGLGLRLIYFSYDVKMKEKGDIPEGYSVSREKKERFSLILESASTNQTSMYLCASRQSLSTDTQYFGPGTRLTVL.